One T cell receptor beta chain is described in this entry. These data belong to a study of cytomegalovirus exposure and HLA in healthy donors. Profiled with immunoSEQ multiplex PCR; TCRdb holds only in-frame clones, not every one. Of some 98,000 clones listed, about 83% were seen once; the top ten hold 3.9%. Trimming took 5 bases from V and 5 from J, leaving 12 bases between them. CDR1 is MNHNY, CDR2 SVGAGI, per germline (reference sequence). This CDR3 comprises 13 residues. Sequenced material: PBMCs. This receptor was obtained from a woman under 40 in good health and CMV-seronegative. The V call is TRBV6-6, the J call TRBJ1-1; tentatively, D is TRBD1 (5 bases). CDR3 loop: CASSRTSQTEAFF. CDR3 DNA sequence: TGTGCCAGCAGTCGGACAAGTCAAACTGAAGCTTTCTTT.